Each of the 30 T cell receptor beta chains below was sequenced from the same sample in a study of blood T cell repertoires in COVID-19. TCRdb's copy holds only in-frame clones and misses some; the assay was immunoSEQ multiplex PCR. The table shows over 15,000 clones, with approximately 92% occurring only once. The sample comprised peripheral blood. Source of these receptors: a man in his 60s with active COVID-19.

The rearrangement links TRBV5-6 to TRBJ2-3; 10 bases agree with TRBD2. This CDR3 comprises 17 residues. J gave up 0 bases and V 5 bases, and 9 bases lay outside the gene matches. Germline CDR1 SGHDT, CDR2 YYEEEE. CDR3 amino acids: CASSVERGGSSTDTQYF. CDR3 coding DNA: TGTGCCAGCAGTGTGGAGCGGGGGGGATCTAGCACAGATACGCAGTATTTT.

The chain joins TRBV29-1 to TRBJ2-7, with 8 bases matching TRBD2. Germline CDR1 and CDR2: SQVTM and ANQGSEA. With V trimmed by 3 bases and J by 3 bases, 10 bases remained unmatched. CDR3 length: 15 residues. The DNA of the CDR3 is TGCAGCGTTGAGTTAGGTAGCGGGGCGGGCTACGAGCAGTACTTC. Translating gives CSVELGSGAGYEQYF.

The V call is TRBV4-2, the J call TRBJ1-4; no definite D call. Germline V gene sequence: CDR1 LGHNA, CDR2 YNFKEQ. V was shortened by 1 base and J by 7 bases, with 10 bases between the two germline ends. The CDR3 has 14 amino acids. The CDR3, as DNA: TGTGCCAGCAGCCAAGTCGCAGGTGGTGAAAAACTGTTTTTT. This encodes CASSQVAGGEKLFF.

The gene calls are TRBV18 and TRBJ2-5; D is uncertain. The germline V gene encodes CDR1 KGHSH and CDR2 LQKENI. CDR3 length: 14 amino acids. The V end lost 1 base, the J end lost 5 bases, and 11 bases lay between the germline ends. DNA of the CDR3: TGTGCCAGCTCACCACTCAAAGCGTGGGAGACCCAGTACTTC. It yields the protein CASSPLKAWETQYF.

Details on this clone: This is likely a read error, given that the CDR3 carries no conserved phenylalanine or tryptophan at its end. It is unclear where the CDR3 begins or ends on the DNA, so no DNA is shown, and the CDR3 is as TCRdb lists it. V and J are TRBV10-1 and TRBJ2-7; TRBD1 is the table's D call, not checked against the DNA. With termini counted, the CDR3 has 14 amino acids. CDR1 is WNHNN and CDR2 is SYGVQD in the germline V gene (reference sequence). CDR3 sequence reads: CASNQRDRGSPPSL.

J is TRBJ2-3 and V is TRBV28; a weak D match, TRBD2 (5 bases). The CDR3 length is 13 residues. Germline V lookup: CDR1 MDHEN, CDR2 SYDVKM. Trimming cost V 6 bases and J 7 bases, with 14 bases left between them. In nucleotides, the CDR3 is TGTGCCAGCAGCACTCGTCAGCGGTATACGCAGTATTTT. Translating gives CASSTRQRYTQYF.

The chain links TRBV12-3 or TRBV12-4 to TRBJ1-5; D is undetermined. V dropped 6 bases and J dropped 7 bases, with 13 bases sitting between them. The CDR3 extends over 13 amino acids. CDR3 nucleotides: TGTGCCAGCAGCCCGGCTCGCGGACAGCCCCAGCATTTT. Translated: CASSPARGQPQHF.

As DNA, the CDR3 is TGTGCGAGCGGGAGGGCCCTGGCTGATACGCAGTATTTT. The encoded protein is CASGRALADTQYF. The V and J genes are TRBV7-3 and TRBJ2-3; 10 bases agree with TRBD2. There are 13 residues in the CDR3. The germline CDR1 and CDR2 sequences are SGHTA and FQGTGA.

The chain links TRBV24-1 to TRBJ2-1; D is undetermined. The germline V and J ends were trimmed by 8 bases and 7 bases, with 2 bases remaining between them. The V gene's germline CDR1 is KGHDR and CDR2 SFDVKD. The CDR3 consists of 9 residues. The CDR3 DNA is TGTGCCACCATAAATGAGCAGTTCTTC. This gives the protein CATINEQFF.

The rearrangement links TRBV30 to TRBJ2-3; TRBD2 matches at 12 bases. The germline CDR1 and CDR2 sequences are GTSNPN and SVGIG (reference sequence). The CDR3 runs 18 residues. J lost 0 bases, V lost 5 bases, and 12 bases had no gene match. The CDR3 reads CAWGRLAGDFSSTDTQYF. The DNA for the CDR3 is TGTGCCTGGGGGAGACTAGCGGGGGATTTTTCTAGCACAGATACGCAGTATTTT.

This chain links TRBV6-5 with TRBJ2-3, with TRBD1 matching 9 bases. Germline CDR1 MNHEY, CDR2 SVGAGI. The CDR3 extends over 15 amino acids. Germline trimming cut 6 bases from V and 3 bases from J; bases unmatched to any gene: 7. The CDR3 nucleotides are TGTGCCAGCAGGAAACAGGGGGCTCGGACAGATACGCAGTATTTT. This translates into CASRKQGARTDTQYF.

The chain has TRBV11-2 and TRBJ1-6; a possible D gene is TRBD1 (6 bases). Trimming removed 3 bases from V and 3 bases from J, with 9 bases in between. The CDR3 is 15 amino acids. Germline V gene lookup returns CDR1 SGHAT and CDR2 FQNNGV. This chain's CDR3 is CASSLDSLYNSPLHF. The CDR3 DNA reads as TGTGCCAGCAGCTTGGACAGCCTCTATAATTCACCCCTCCACTTT. Complete variable domain (other parts from reference TRBV11-2 and TRBJ1-6): EAGVAQSPRYKIIEKRQSVAFWCNPISGHATLYWYQQILGQGPKLLIQFQNNGVVDDSQLPKDRFSAERLKGVDSTLKIQPAKLEDSAVYLCASSLDSLYNSPLHFGNGTRLTVT.

V usage is TRBV14 and J usage is TRBJ2-3, with TRBD2 as a possible D gene (6 bases). This CDR3 is 16 amino acids long. From germline, CDR1 is SGHDN and CDR2 FVKESK. V lost 6 bases, J lost 2 bases, and 18 bases lay in between. In DNA form, the CDR3 reads TGTGCCAGCAGATTATGGGGAGGCGGGCCCACAGATACGCAGTATTTT. This codes for CASRLWGGGPTDTQYF.

J is TRBJ2-7 and V is TRBV6-5; D is perhaps TRBD1 (6 bases). The germline V gene encodes CDR1 MNHEY and CDR2 SVGAGI. The CDR3 runs to 12 residues. Trimming removed 7 bases at V and 5 bases at J, with 12 bases between. In DNA, the CDR3 is TGTGCCAGCAACAGGGTGGGCGACGAGCAGTACTTC. Protein sequence: CASNRVGDEQYF.

The chain employs TRBV5-1 and TRBJ1-1; 9 bases align to TRBD1. CDR3 length equals 13 residues. J was trimmed by 3 bases and V by 8 bases; bases with no gene match: 5. Germline V lookup: CDR1 SGHRS, CDR2 YFSETQ. The CDR3 coding sequence is TGCGCCAGTAAACAGGGGGCAGACACTGAAGCTTTCTTT. Its translation is CASKQGADTEAFF.

The chain uses TRBV3-1 (or the pseudogene TRBV3-2) and TRBJ2-3, with TRBD2 matching 8 bases. Looked up from germline, CDR1 is LGHDT and CDR2 is YNNKEL (reference sequence). The CDR3 covers 18 residues. With 5 bases clipped from V and 4 bases from J, the junction kept 17 bases outside the gene matches. CDR3 residues: CASSKKSSGALRADTQYF. CDR3 in DNA: TGTGCCAGCAGCAAAAAGAGTAGCGGGGCCCTTCGGGCAGATACGCAGTATTTT.

This sequence joins TRBV30 and TRBJ1-2; a possible D gene is TRBD1 (5 bases). Germline V gives CDR1 GTSNPN, CDR2 SVGIG (reference sequence). Trimming removed 4 bases from V and 5 bases from J, with 8 bases in between. The CDR3 consists of 11 residues. The CDR3: CAWIQGYGYTF. CDR3 DNA: TGTGCCTGGATCCAGGGATATGGCTACACCTTC.

The genes are TRBV5-8 and TRBJ2-5; no clear D gene. The V end lost 1 base, the J end lost 5 bases, and 15 bases lay between the germline ends. Per the germline V gene, CDR1 is SGHTS and CDR2 is YDEGEE. The CDR3 runs to 15 residues. The CDR3 DNA sequence: TGTGCCAGCAGCTTGTGGAGCCCCACACGGGAGACCCAGTACTTC. Residues: CASSLWSPTRETQYF.

The chain combines TRBV5-4 with TRBJ2-5; tentatively, D is TRBD2 (5 bases). Germline V CDR1 and CDR2: SGHNT, YYREEE (reference sequence). Trimming took 2 bases from V and 3 from J, leaving 11 bases between them. The CDR3 covers 14 residues. The CDR3 loop reads CASSFGLREETQYF. CDR3 coding DNA: TGTGCCAGCAGCTTTGGACTGAGGGAAGAGACCCAGTACTTC.

The rearrangement joins TRBV5-1 to TRBJ1-4; 9 bases fit TRBD1. This CDR3 contains 14 residues. Germline CDR1 is SGHRS and CDR2 is YFSETQ. The V and J ends lost 2 bases and 8 bases, in that order; junction bases with no gene match: 4. CDR3 sequence: CASSLGQGREKLFF. The DNA of the CDR3 is TGCGCCAGCAGCTTAGGACAGGGGCGGGAAAAACTGTTTTTT.

CDR3 DNA: TGTGCCAGCAGCCAATCAGGGTCGCAAGAGACCCAGTACTTC. Translation gives CASSQSGSQETQYF. This chain links TRBV3-1 (or the pseudogene TRBV3-2) with TRBJ2-5; perhaps TRBD1 as D (5 bases). Deletions cut 2 bases from V and 2 bases from J, with 9 bases between. From germline, CDR1 is LGHDT and CDR2 YNNKEL (reference sequence). The CDR3 extends over 14 amino acids.

The sample holds one count of this clone. The J gene is TRBJ2-6, the V gene TRBV14; TRBD1 agrees at 7 bases. The V and J ends lost 0 bases and 0 bases, in that order; junction bases with no gene match: 11. The CDR3 runs 20 residues. The germline gives CDR1 SGHDN, CDR2 FVKESK. CDR3 protein: CASSQEGRGQLGSGANVLTF. CDR3 DNA sequence: TGTGCCAGCAGCCAAGAAGGAAGGGGACAGCTAGGCTCTGGGGCCAACGTCCTGACTTTC.

The chain has TRBV6-2 or TRBV6-3 and TRBJ2-7; TRBD1 agrees at 9 bases. Trimming cost V 6 bases and J 3 bases; bases outside gene matches: 9. In germline, CDR1 is MNHEY, CDR2 SVGEGT. This CDR3 has 15 amino acids. The CDR3 here is CASSRRTGDYYEQYF. CDR3 nucleotide sequence: TGTGCCAGCAGCCGAAGGACAGGGGATTACTACGAGCAGTACTTC.

V and J are TRBV5-8 and TRBJ1-5, with 7 bases aligning to TRBD1. The CDR3 extends over 14 amino acids. CDR1 and CDR2 (germline): SGHTS, YDEGEE. J gave up 4 bases and V 4 bases, and 5 bases lay outside the gene matches. The CDR3 here is CASSRRQGNQPQHF. The CDR3 bases are TGTGCCAGCAGCCGTCGACAGGGAAATCAGCCCCAGCATTTT.

The chain combines TRBV11-3 with TRBJ2-5; TRBD2 agrees at 7 bases. The germline V gene has CDR1 SGHNT and CDR2 YENEEA. The CDR3 consists of 16 residues. J gave up 1 base and V 4 bases, and 9 bases lay outside the gene matches. CDR3 protein: CASSSRGSWGQETQYF. In DNA form, the CDR3 reads TGTGCCAGCAGCTCCCGCGGGAGTTGGGGCCAAGAGACCCAGTACTTC.

This rearrangement joins TRBV7-8 to TRBJ2-5; D remains unclear. Deletions cut 4 bases from V and 0 bases from J, with 9 bases between. The CDR3 is 14 residues long. Germline V gene sequence: CDR1 SGHVS, CDR2 FQNEAQ. The CDR3 nucleotides read TGTGCCAGCAGCTCAATGAACTACCAAGAGACCCAGTACTTC. Its protein is CASSSMNYQETQYF.

This chain links TRBV11-2 with TRBJ1-5; D possibly corresponds to TRBD1 (5 bases). The germline CDR1 and CDR2 sequences are SGHAT and FQNNGV. This CDR3 has 13 amino acids. The V end lost 1 base, the J end lost 5 bases, and 6 bases lay between the germline ends. The CDR3 DNA reads as TGTGCCAGCAGCTTAGGACAGTATCAGCCCCAGCATTTT. Amino acids: CASSLGQYQPQHF.

This clone was found once. This chain joins TRBV20-1 and TRBJ2-5; D not resolved. This CDR3 is 11 amino acids long. V lost 8 bases to trimming and J lost 2 bases, with 9 bases between them. Germline values: CDR1 DFQATT, CDR2 SNEGSKA (reference sequence). In DNA, the CDR3 is TGCAGTTGTGCACTACAAGAGACCCAGTACTTC. Amino acid sequence: CSCALQETQYF.

The rearrangement joins TRBV6-1 to TRBJ1-5, with D possibly being TRBD1 (5 bases). There are 14 residues in the CDR3. Germline-derived CDR1 and CDR2 are MNHNS and SASEGT. V was clipped by 3 bases and J by 9 bases, with 15 bases between them. This CDR3 is CASSEEQVFGPQHF. CDR3 sequence (DNA): TGTGCCAGCAGTGAGGAACAGGTCTTCGGGCCCCAGCATTTT.

The rearrangement links TRBV5-1 to TRBJ2-4; TRBD1 agrees at 8 bases. CDR1 is SGHRS, CDR2 YFSETQ, per germline. CDR3 length: 15 amino acids. V lost 3 bases to trimming and J lost 6 bases; unmatched junction nucleotides: 8. CDR3 in amino acids: CASSSPGGRGNIQYF. The CDR3 bases are TGCGCCAGCAGCTCCCCAGGGGGCCGAGGAAACATTCAGTACTTC.